The 31 T cell receptor beta chains reported below all come from one sample, sequenced in a study of T cells after yellow fever vaccination (dated by TCRdb to between 2018 and 2021). The treatment or condition label of this sample denotes: live attenuated yellow fever vaccine strain. Receptor amplification or capture employed 5' RACE. TCRdb lists the instrument as Illumina NovaSeq 6000. TCRdb handled the public reads itself, with Q25 trimming in fastp and clone calling in MiXCR, and kept productive beta chains. For every CDR3 protein sequence, its rows merge into one entry that carries the most common genes and DNA. Recorded for this sample are approximately 150,000 distinct CDR3 sequences; 9.3% of them occurred a single time. The top ten clonotypes cover around 35% of the sample. This specimen consisted of CD8+ T cells sorted from PBMCs, obtained 45 days after the yellow fever booster vaccination. These receptor sequences come from a man aged 18 to 35 who received the YFV17D yellow fever vaccine.

This clonotype was detected only a few times. The J gene is TRBJ2-7, the V gene TRBV7-2; weak D call: TRBD1 (5 bases). Germline V gives CDR1 SGHTA, CDR2 FQGNSA. There are 12 residues in the CDR3. Trimming left V 5 bases short and J 4 bases short, with 9 bases between. The CDR3: CASSRTQYEQYV. The CDR3 coding sequence is TGTGCCAGCAGCAGGACACAATACGAGCAGTACGTC.

This clonotype showed up just a few times. The rearrangement joins TRBV4-3 to TRBJ1-1; D gene uncertain. Germline V gene lookup returns CDR1 LGHNA and CDR2 YSLEER. The V end was cut by 0 bases, the J end by 1 base, with 6 bases between. The CDR3 contains 14 residues. CDR3: CASSQDYANTEAFF. The CDR3 DNA reads as TGCGCCAGCAGCCAAGACTACGCGAACACTGAAGCTTTCTTT.

This clonotype is a singleton in its sample. The chain's CDR3 is CSVEERQSGNTIYF. DNA for the CDR3: TGCAGCGTTGAAGAACGGCAGTCTGGAAACACCATATATTTT. The chain links TRBV29-1 to TRBJ1-3; D remains ambiguous. The CDR3 consists of 14 residues. With 0 bases removed from V and 1 base from J, the gap between germline ends came to 7 bases. The germline V gene has CDR1 SQVTM and CDR2 ANQGSEA.

The V call is TRBV7-6, the J call TRBJ2-3; 11 bases align to TRBD2. The germline V gene has CDR1 SGHVS and CDR2 FNYEAQ. The CDR3 contains 16 residues. V was clipped by 5 bases and J by 0 bases; unmatched bases: 4. CDR3 protein: CASSATSGVSTDTQYF. In DNA, the CDR3 is TGTGCCAGCAGCGCGACTAGCGGGGTTAGCACAGATACGCAGTATTTT. The entire variable domain, with the rest obtained from reference TRBV7-6 and TRBJ2-3, is as follows: GAGVSQSPRYKVTKRGQDVALRCDPISGHVSLYWYRQALGQGPEFLTYFNYEAQQDKSGLPNDRFSAERPEGSISTLTIQRTEQRDSAMYRCASSATSGVSTDTQYFGPGTRLTVL.

This clonotype was seen a handful of times. This chain joins TRBV7-6 and TRBJ1-1, with a possible D match to TRBD1 (6 bases). Germline CDR1 and CDR2: SGHVS and FNYEAQ. The CDR3 is 15 residues long. V was cut by 0 bases and J by 7 bases, with 15 bases left in between. CDR3 sequence reads: CASSLAAQGIDEAFF. The CDR3 bases are TGTGCCAGCAGCTTAGCTGCACAGGGTATAGATGAAGCTTTCTTT. Full variable domain (outside the CDR3, taken from reference TRBV7-6 and TRBJ1-1): GAGVSQSPRYKVTKRGQDVALRCDPISGHVSLYWYRQALGQGPEFLTYFNYEAQQDKSGLPNDRFSAERPEGSISTLTIQRTEQRDSAMYRCASSLAAQGIDEAFFGQGTRLTVV.

In this sample, this clonotype turned up many times. This chain uses TRBV7-9 with TRBJ2-7, with TRBD1 matching 9 bases. Per the germline V gene, CDR1 is SEHNR and CDR2 is FQNEAQ (reference sequence). V was clipped by 5 bases and J by 5 bases; unmatched bases: 13. The CDR3 has 16 amino acids. CDR3 region: CASSPVDRDRVDEQYF. DNA for the CDR3: TGTGCCAGCAGCCCGGTTGACCGGGACAGGGTGGACGAGCAGTACTTC.

The genes are TRBV15 and TRBJ2-2, with D possibly TRBD1 on 5 matching bases. This CDR3 contains 15 residues. The germline gives CDR1 LNHNV, CDR2 YYDKDF (reference sequence). The V gene lost 3 bases and the J gene lost 0 bases, with 8 bases spanning the gap. The CDR3 sequence is CATSSTGANTGELFF. In DNA, the CDR3 is TGTGCCACCAGCAGTACAGGCGCGAACACCGGGGAGCTGTTTTTT.

This clonotype was seen only a few times. This sequence may be a read error, since a much larger clone differs from it by one base. This chain joins TRBV7-6 and TRBJ2-3; 9 bases are shared with TRBD2. The CDR3 runs to 14 residues. Germline trimming cut 6 bases from V and 1 base from J; bases unmatched to any gene: 2. Germline loops: CDR1 SGHVS, CDR2 FNYEAQ. DNA of the CDR3: TGTGCCAGCAGTATAGCGGGGGGCACAGATACGCAGTATTTT. Translation gives CASSIAGGTDTQYF.

This clonotype has a handful of counts. The chain recombines TRBV29-1 with TRBJ2-1; a weak D match, TRBD1 (6 bases). V shed 6 bases and J shed 0 bases, with 18 bases lying between them. Germline V gives CDR1 SQVTM, CDR2 ANQGSEA. The CDR3 loop spans 16 amino acids. CDR3 residues: CSVTTDRKSSYNEQFF. The CDR3 DNA reads as TGCAGCGTAACAACGGACAGAAAAAGCTCCTACAATGAGCAGTTCTTC.

This clonotype was picked up many times. The chain joins TRBV12-3 or TRBV12-4 to TRBJ2-3; 7 bases match TRBD1. The junction had 7 bases not matched to a gene; V was cut back by 2 bases and J by 2 bases. This CDR3 has 16 residues. CDR3 amino acids: CASSLYLGGSTDTQYF. The CDR3 DNA reads TGTGCCAGCAGTTTATATTTAGGGGGCTCCACAGATACGCAGTATTTT.

This clonotype was observed a few times. The rearrangement uses TRBV7-9 and TRBJ2-2; 7 nucleotides line up with TRBD1. The CDR3 consists of 13 residues. Germline lookup yields CDR1 SEHNR and CDR2 FQNEAQ (reference sequence). V was clipped by 8 bases and J by 9 bases; unmatched bases: 9. CDR3 nucleotide sequence: TGTGCCAGCGACAAGGGGGCGAACCGGGAGCTGTTTTTT. It translates to CASDKGANRELFF.

This clonotype was detected a few times. The J gene is TRBJ1-3, the V gene TRBV4-1; D remains ambiguous. With 4 bases removed from V and 1 base from J, the gap between germline ends came to 8 bases. The CDR3 is 14 residues long. Germline loops: CDR1 MGHRA, CDR2 YSYEKL. In nucleotides, the CDR3 is TGCGCCAGCAGCCCCCGGGGATCTGGAAACACCATATATTTT. As protein: CASSPRGSGNTIYF.

This clonotype was counted only a few times. The chain employs TRBV18 and TRBJ1-2; 8 nucleotides align to TRBD1. Germline V gene sequence: CDR1 KGHSH, CDR2 LQKENI. The CDR3 has 14 residues. Losses at the gene ends were 0 bases for V and 9 bases for J; bases not matched to a gene: 6. The CDR3 spells CASSPPDRAIRYTF. Here the CDR3 DNA reads TGTGCCAGCTCACCACCGGACAGGGCGATTCGCTACACCTTC.

In its sample, this clonotype was seen many times. The V and J genes are TRBV12-3 or TRBV12-4 and TRBJ2-2, with D tentatively TRBD1 (5 bases). The CDR3 consists of 13 residues. Trimming stripped 8 bases from V and 2 bases from J, with 9 bases between. The CDR3 DNA is TGTGCCAGCCTACAGGAAAACACCGGGGAGCTGTTTTTT. Amino acid sequence: CASLQENTGELFF.

The chain links TRBV6-6 to TRBJ1-1; D not resolved. V lost 2 bases and J lost 11, with 12 bases in between. Germline V gene data show CDR1 as MNHNY and CDR2 as SVGAGI (reference sequence). CDR3 length equals 12 residues. CDR3 nucleotides: TGTGCCAGCAGTTACAGTCTGACGACGGCTTTCTTT. Translating gives CASSYSLTTAFF.

This clonotype was found many times. This sequence joins TRBV6-6 and TRBJ2-1; TRBD2 is a possible D gene (5 bases). The V end lost 6 bases, the J end lost 4 bases, and 25 bases lay between the germline ends. The length of the CDR3 is 18 residues. CDR1 and CDR2 from the germline V gene are MNHNY and SVGAGI (reference sequence). CDR3 amino acids: CASSLEPPGEPGYNEQFF. In nucleotides, the CDR3 is TGTGCCAGCAGCCTCGAACCCCCCGGGGAGCCGGGATACAATGAGCAGTTCTTC.

In this sample, this clonotype turned up many times. The genes are TRBV20-1 and TRBJ2-7; 12 nucleotides match TRBD2. The junction had 4 bases not matched to a gene; V was cut back by 3 bases and J by 4 bases. Germline V gene data show CDR1 as DFQATT and CDR2 as SNEGSKA (reference sequence). The CDR3 is 14 residues long. CDR3 region: CSASLAGGRYEQYV. Here the CDR3 DNA reads TGCAGTGCTAGTCTAGCGGGGGGGCGATACGAGCAGTACGTC.

Only a few counts were recorded for this clonotype. The genes are TRBV14 and TRBJ2-1; 9 nucleotides line up with TRBD1. In germline, CDR1 is SGHDN, CDR2 FVKESK. This CDR3 region has 17 residues. V shed 4 bases and J 3 bases; nucleotides not matched to a gene: 10. The CDR3 DNA follows: TGTGCCAGCAGCCGCAACACCGGGACAGGGTACTACAATGAGCAGTTCTTC. Translating it yields CASSRNTGTGYYNEQFF.

The gene calls are TRBV6-5 and TRBJ1-2, with a weak D call TRBD1 (5 bases). Per the germline V gene, CDR1 is MNHEY and CDR2 is SVGAGI. The V end lost 0 bases, the J end lost 5 bases, and 13 bases lay between the germline ends. CDR3 length equals 15 residues. The CDR3 DNA reads TGTGCCAGCAGTTACTCGACGGCAGGGCCGTATGGCTACACCTTC. This sequence encodes CASSYSTAGPYGYTF.

The chain uses TRBV7-8 and TRBJ1-3, with 9 bases identical to TRBD1. CDR3 length: 18 residues. The germline gives CDR1 SGHVS, CDR2 FQNEAQ. J lost 2 bases, V lost 0 bases, and 8 bases had no gene match. CDR3 sequence (DNA): TGTGCCAGCAGCTTAGCCTGGGACAGGGAGATTCCTGGAAACACCATATATTTT. The encoded protein is CASSLAWDREIPGNTIYF.

The chain recombines TRBV28 with TRBJ2-7; weak D call: TRBD1 (6 bases). CDR1 is MDHEN, CDR2 SYDVKM, per germline. The CDR3 is made up of 14 amino acids. The V end lost 8 bases, the J end lost 1 base, and 15 bases lay between the germline ends. The CDR3 DNA is TGTGCCAGCCGAACAGGGCCGAATTCCTACGAGCAGTACGTC. As protein: CASRTGPNSYEQYV.

There are many counts of this clonotype. The V and J genes are TRBV3-1 and TRBJ1-1; a possible D gene is TRBD1 (5 bases). Germline CDR1 and CDR2: LGHDT and YNNKEL (reference sequence). V was pared by 5 bases and J by 5 bases, with 18 bases between. The length of the CDR3 is 15 residues. The CDR3 region has the DNA TGTGCCAGCAGCGCCAGAGGGGTATCGGGGACTGAAGCTTTCTTT. Its protein product is CASSARGVSGTEAFF.

Here the CDR3 DNA reads TGCGCCAGCAGCCAAGGGAGTTACACTGAAGCTTTCTTT. Translation: CASSQGSYTEAFF. V gene TRBV4-3 combines with J gene TRBJ1-1; D not certain. This CDR3 has 13 amino acids. Trimming pared 1 base from V and 3 bases from J, leaving 6 bases between. Germline V gives CDR1 LGHNA, CDR2 YSLEER.

CDR3 sequence: CASSVVGGIYNEQFF. The CDR3 nucleotides are TGTGCCAGCAGCGTGGTGGGGGGGATATACAATGAGCAGTTCTTC. The V gene is TRBV9, the J gene TRBJ2-1, with TRBD2 matching over 7 bases. Trimming at V came to 2 bases and at J to 4 bases, leaving 6 bases not matched to a gene. Germline loops: CDR1 SGDLS, CDR2 YYNGEE. CDR3 length equals 15 residues. Combining the CDR3 with reference TRBV9 and TRBJ2-1 gives the whole variable domain DSGVTQTPKHLITATGQRVTLRCSPRSGDLSVYWYQQSLDQGLQFLIQYYNGEERAKGNILERFSAQQFPDLHSELNLSSLELGDSALYFCASSVVGGIYNEQFFGPGTRLTVL.

The chain links TRBV2 to TRBJ2-7; 9 bases line up with TRBD1. The J segment lost 5 bases and the V segment lost 3 bases, leaving 14 bases of the junction unmatched. CDR1 and CDR2 from the germline V gene are SNHLY and FYNNEI. This CDR3 has 17 residues. The CDR3 DNA follows: TGTGCCAGCAGTGATCCGCGAACGGGGACAGGGAGCCACGAGCAGTACTTC. Protein: CASSDPRTGTGSHEQYF.

This clonotype appeared many times. The chain links TRBV6-2 or TRBV6-3 to TRBJ2-7; D gene uncertain. This CDR3 spans 15 amino acids. V shed 2 bases and J shed 2 bases, with 13 bases lying between them. In germline, CDR1 is MNHEY, CDR2 SVGEGT. The CDR3 here is CASSYTPGRTYEQYV. The DNA of the CDR3 is TGTGCCAGCAGTTACACCCCAGGTAGAACCTACGAGCAGTACGTC.

The chain is built from TRBV6-4 and TRBJ2-3; D gene ambiguous. CDR1 and CDR2 from the germline V gene are MRHNA and SNTAGT. This CDR3 has 19 amino acids. With 2 bases removed from V and 2 bases from J, the gap between germline ends came to 23 bases. CDR3 residues: CASSDQRWALEGATDTQYF. CDR3 DNA sequence: TGTGCCAGCAGTGACCAGCGATGGGCTCTAGAAGGAGCCACAGATACGCAGTATTTT.

This chain joins TRBV6-5 and TRBJ1-1; D is ambiguous. This CDR3 region has 14 residues. V was pared by 11 bases and J by 0 bases, with 16 bases between. Looked up from germline, CDR1 is MNHEY and CDR2 is SVGAGI. The CDR3 DNA sequence: TGTGCCGCCGGTCAACCACCCATGAACACTGAAGCTTTCTTT. Its translation: CAAGQPPMNTEAFF.

This clonotype was counted between two and nine times. The V call is TRBV7-9, the J call TRBJ2-3; TRBD1 agrees at 10 bases. Trimming cost V 0 bases and J 5 bases; bases outside gene matches: 8. Per the germline V gene, CDR1 is SEHNR and CDR2 is FQNEAQ (reference sequence). This CDR3 has 17 residues. The CDR3 DNA reads TGTGCCAGCAGCTTAGCGCCGGGACAGGGGCCCGAAGATACGCAGTATTTT. It codes for CASSLAPGQGPEDTQYF.

This clonotype was counted a few times. The chain is built from TRBV4-3 and TRBJ1-5; D perhaps matches TRBD1 (6 bases). CDR1 is LGHNA and CDR2 is YSLEER in the germline V gene. CDR3 length equals 14 residues. V dropped 0 bases and J dropped 7 bases, with 10 bases sitting between them. In DNA, the CDR3 is TGCGCCAGCAGCCAAGATCAGGGACACCAGCCCCAGCATTTT. Its translation is CASSQDQGHQPQHF.

This clonotype was picked up a small number of times. The CDR3 nucleotides read TGTGCCAGCCAGCTCGGACTAGCGGGGGCGATTGAGCAGTTCTTC. Translated: CASQLGLAGAIEQFF. The chain combines TRBV27 with TRBJ2-1, with TRBD2 matching over 13 bases. With 8 bases clipped from V and 9 bases from J, the junction kept 10 bases outside the gene matches. Per the germline V gene, CDR1 is MNHEY and CDR2 is SMNVEV (reference sequence). CDR3 size: 15 residues.